This record covers a single TCR beta chain. Its antigen is still unknown. The CDR3 is made up of 15 amino acids. The trim removed 3 bases at V and 2 bases at J, leaving 4 bases unmatched. CDR1 is KGHSH and CDR2 is LQKENI in the germline V gene. PCR amplification relied on 60 Vbeta primers (plus 13 Jbeta primers). Sequencing used immunoSEQ multiplex PCR; TCRdb keeps in-frame clones, though not all of them. This table holds over 110,000 clones, about 80% found once. This sample was included in a study of cytomegalovirus exposure and HLA in healthy donors. Findings and limits, study-wide: Later analysis found that TCR beta chains associated with HLA were more clonally expanded than other, equally common chains.

The chain carries TRBV18 and TRBJ2-1; 7 positions agree with TRBD1. Sequenced sample: PBMCs. This sequence originates from a male donor in good health and CMV-seropositive. The CDR3: CASSPWTGTYNEQFF. The CDR3 region has the DNA TGTGCCAGCTCACCGTGGACAGGAACCTACAATGAGCAGTTCTTC.